The sequence of this T cell receptor beta chain was determined in a study of CD8 T cells in Susac syndrome. V was trimmed by 7 bases and J by 8 bases, leaving 14 bases between them. The CDR3 extends over 13 amino acids. It was with random hexamers that roughly 0.5 to 1 ug RNA was reverse transcribed. A single record per CDR3 protein comes from TCRdb applying MiXCR to the immunoSEQ multiplex PCR reads. The data contain 120,000 or so distinct CDR3 sequences, roughly 94% of them singletons. The sample taken for sequencing was CD4+ T cells from PBMCs. This receptor was obtained from a human donor with multiple sclerosis. The genes are TRBV12-3 or TRBV12-4 and TRBJ2-2; no reliable D call. The CDR3 bases are TGTGCCAGCACTCGGAATCGGATTGGGGAGCTGTTTTTT. Protein product: CASTRNRIGELFF.